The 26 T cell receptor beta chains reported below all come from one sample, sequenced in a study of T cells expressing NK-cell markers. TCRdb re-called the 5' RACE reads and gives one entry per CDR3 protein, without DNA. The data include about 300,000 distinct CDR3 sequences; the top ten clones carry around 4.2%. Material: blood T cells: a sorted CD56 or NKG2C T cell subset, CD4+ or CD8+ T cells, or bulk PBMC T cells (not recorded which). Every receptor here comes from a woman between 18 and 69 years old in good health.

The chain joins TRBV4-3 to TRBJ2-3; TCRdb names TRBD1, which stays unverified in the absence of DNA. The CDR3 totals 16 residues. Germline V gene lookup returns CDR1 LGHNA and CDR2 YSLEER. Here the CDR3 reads CASSVGGGLYTDTQYF.

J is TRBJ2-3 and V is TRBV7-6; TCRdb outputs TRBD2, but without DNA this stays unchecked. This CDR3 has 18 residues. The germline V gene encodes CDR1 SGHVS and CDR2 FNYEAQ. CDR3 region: CASSSTGTSGRSTDTQYF.

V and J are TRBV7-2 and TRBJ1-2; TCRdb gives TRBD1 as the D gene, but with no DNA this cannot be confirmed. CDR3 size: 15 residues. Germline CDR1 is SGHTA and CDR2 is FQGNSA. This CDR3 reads CASSLGRRPLYGYTF.

CDR3 sequence reads: CASRLGGNTGELFF. This chain connects TRBV7-2 to TRBJ2-2; TCRdb reports TRBD2, a call that lacks DNA to check it against. The germline V gene has CDR1 SGHTA and CDR2 FQGNSA. The CDR3 is 14 amino acids.

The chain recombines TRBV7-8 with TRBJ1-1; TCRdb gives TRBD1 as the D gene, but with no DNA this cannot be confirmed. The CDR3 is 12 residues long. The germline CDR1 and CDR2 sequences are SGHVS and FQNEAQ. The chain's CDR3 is CASSLAQGWAFF.

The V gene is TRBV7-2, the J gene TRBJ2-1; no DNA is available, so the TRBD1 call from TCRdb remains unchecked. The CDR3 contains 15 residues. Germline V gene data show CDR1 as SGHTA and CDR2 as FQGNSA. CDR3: CATRSPRGQGDEQFF. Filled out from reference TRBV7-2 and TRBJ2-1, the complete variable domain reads GAGVSQSPSNKVTEKGKDVELRCDPISGHTALYWYRQSLGQGLEFLIYFQGNSAPDKSGLPSDRFSAERTGGSVSTLTIQRTQQEDSAVYLCATRSPRGQGDEQFFGPGTRLTVL.

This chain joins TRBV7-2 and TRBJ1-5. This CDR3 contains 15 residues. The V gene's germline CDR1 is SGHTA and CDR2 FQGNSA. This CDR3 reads CASSLAGRTNQPQHF.

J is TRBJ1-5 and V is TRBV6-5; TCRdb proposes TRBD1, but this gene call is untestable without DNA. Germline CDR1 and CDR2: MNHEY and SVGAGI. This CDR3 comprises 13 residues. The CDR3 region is CASSYGGAQPQHF.

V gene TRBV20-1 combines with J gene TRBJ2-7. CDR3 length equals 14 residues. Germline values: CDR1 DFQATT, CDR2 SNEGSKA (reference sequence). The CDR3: CSAELHTSSYEQYF.

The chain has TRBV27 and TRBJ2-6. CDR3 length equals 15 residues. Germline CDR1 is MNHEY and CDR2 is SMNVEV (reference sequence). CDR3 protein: CASSLEVRGANVLTF.

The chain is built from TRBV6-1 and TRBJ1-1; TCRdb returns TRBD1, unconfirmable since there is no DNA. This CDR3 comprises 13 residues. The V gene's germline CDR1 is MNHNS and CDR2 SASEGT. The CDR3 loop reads CASRMTGGTEAFF.

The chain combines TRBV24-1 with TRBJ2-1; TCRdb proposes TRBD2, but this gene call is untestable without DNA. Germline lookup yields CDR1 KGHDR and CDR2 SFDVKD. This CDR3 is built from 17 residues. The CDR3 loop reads CATSDSAGTSLQAEQFF.

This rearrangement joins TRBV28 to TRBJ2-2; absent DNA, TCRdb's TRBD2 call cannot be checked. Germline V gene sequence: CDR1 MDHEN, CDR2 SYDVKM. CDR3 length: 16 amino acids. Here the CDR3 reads CASSTPPSEGPGELFF.

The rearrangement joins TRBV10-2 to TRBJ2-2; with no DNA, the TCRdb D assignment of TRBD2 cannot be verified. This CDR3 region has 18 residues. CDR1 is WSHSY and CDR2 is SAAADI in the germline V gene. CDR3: CASSFTSGGGTISGELFF.

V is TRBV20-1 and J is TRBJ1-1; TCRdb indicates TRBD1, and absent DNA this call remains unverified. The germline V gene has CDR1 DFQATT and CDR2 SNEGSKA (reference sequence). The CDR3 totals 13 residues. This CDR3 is CSARDRGVTEAFF.

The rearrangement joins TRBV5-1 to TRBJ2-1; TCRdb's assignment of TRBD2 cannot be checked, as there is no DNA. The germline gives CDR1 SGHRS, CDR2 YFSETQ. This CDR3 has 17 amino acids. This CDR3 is CASSLLIAGGTYNEQFF.

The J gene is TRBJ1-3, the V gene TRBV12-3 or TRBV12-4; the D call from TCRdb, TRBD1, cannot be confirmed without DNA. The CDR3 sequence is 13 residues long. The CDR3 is CASSSEGADTIYF.

The CDR3 region is CATSGSGSTDTQYF. The V and J genes are TRBV24-1 and TRBJ2-3; the D call of TRBD2 rests on TCRdb alone, since no DNA is present to check it. The CDR3 totals 14 residues. Germline CDR1 KGHDR, CDR2 SFDVKD.

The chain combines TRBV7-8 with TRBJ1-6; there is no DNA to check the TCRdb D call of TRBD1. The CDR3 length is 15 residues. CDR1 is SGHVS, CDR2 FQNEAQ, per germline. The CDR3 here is CASSPWDRTNSPLHF.

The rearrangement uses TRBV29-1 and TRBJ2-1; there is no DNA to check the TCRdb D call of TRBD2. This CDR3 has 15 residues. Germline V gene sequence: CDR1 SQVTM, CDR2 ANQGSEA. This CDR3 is CSIGRRLAEYNEQFF.

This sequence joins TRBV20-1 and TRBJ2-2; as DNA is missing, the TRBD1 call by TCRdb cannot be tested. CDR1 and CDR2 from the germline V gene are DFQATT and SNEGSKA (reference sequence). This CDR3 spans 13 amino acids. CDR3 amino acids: CSAGTGNTGELFF.

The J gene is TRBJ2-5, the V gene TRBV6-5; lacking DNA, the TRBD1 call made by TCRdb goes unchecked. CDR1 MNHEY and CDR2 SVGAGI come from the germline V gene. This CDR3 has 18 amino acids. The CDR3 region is CASSYLNTDRWYQETQYF.

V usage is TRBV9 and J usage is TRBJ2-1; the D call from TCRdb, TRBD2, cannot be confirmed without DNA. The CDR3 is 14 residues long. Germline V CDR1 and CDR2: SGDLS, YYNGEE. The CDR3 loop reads CASSVTSGYNEQFF.

Here the CDR3 reads CASSQQGAEAFF. This chain links TRBV5-5 with TRBJ1-1; TCRdb picks TRBD1, but there is no DNA to check that call. The CDR3 is 12 amino acids. Germline V gene sequence: CDR1 SGHKS, CDR2 YYEKEE (reference sequence).

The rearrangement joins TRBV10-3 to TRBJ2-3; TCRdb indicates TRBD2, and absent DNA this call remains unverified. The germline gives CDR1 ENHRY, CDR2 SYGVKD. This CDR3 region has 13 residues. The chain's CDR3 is CAIGTSVTDTQYF.

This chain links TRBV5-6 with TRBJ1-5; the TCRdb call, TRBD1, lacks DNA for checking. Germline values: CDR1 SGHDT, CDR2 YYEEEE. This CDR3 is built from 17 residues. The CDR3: CASSLVPPKQGNQPQHF.